Included here is one T cell receptor (beta chain) sequence, with context. Its antigen has not been determined. No much larger clone exists at a distance of one base, and base qualities are not known. Libraries were prepared through the immunoSEQ multiplex PCR assay. TCRdb's version of the immuneACCESS table is confined to in-frame rearrangements and falls short of the full clone set. An unresolved V gene accounts for under half of the shortfall where checked; the remainder is of unknown origin. A total of tens of thousands of clones appear in this sample, about 80% of them only once. Over 0.9% of the sample goes to the ten largest clones. These data originate in a study of T cells in narcolepsy listed by TCRdb under 2018. As for the study more broadly: Patients with narcolepsy type 1 or type 2 (NT1, NT2) and healthy control donors were enrolled in the study. The study used TCR Vbeta sequencing to track clonotypes in blood and CSF while looking for autoreactive T cells in narcolepsy patients that target self-antigens of hypocretin neurons (hypocretin, TRIB2).

Memory CD4+ T cells were sorted ex vivo from peripheral blood of narcolepsy patients and healthy controls for TCR Vbeta sequencing. Including cysteine and phenylalanine, the CDR3 has 16 amino acids. The entry retains the CDR3 DNA only, 48 bases that are in frame from base 1. Sequences SNHLY (CDR1) and FYNNEI (CDR2) are obtained from the germline V gene. V loses 7 bases of germline sequence and J loses 0 bases, and the interval between the two ends is 16 bases. Paper-wide results and their limitations: Some blood memory CD4+ repertoires from patients and controls contained no sequences matching autoreactive T cell clones. Patients and controls had similar numbers of sequenced blood memory CD4+ clonotypes, with averages of approximately 40,000 in patients and 30,000 to 35,000 in controls. Autoreactive clonotypes were reported to be detected serially in the blood of the same patients and of different patients, but not in the blood of healthy controls. In plots comparing CSF and blood CD4+ T cell clonotypes from the same patient, HCRT-specific and TRIB2-specific autoreactive clonotypes were highlighted.

Here the chain combines TRBV2 and TRBJ2-4; perhaps TRBD2 is the D gene, with 7 bases matching. The material sequenced was CD45RA- memory CD4+ T cells from PBMCs. What the cell subset or site label conveys for this sample: memory T cells sorted ex vivo from peripheral blood. The TCR originated in a human donor with narcolepsy. The CDR3 sequence is CASTLGGTLAKNIQYF. The sequenced DNA is TGTGCCAGCACCCTGGGGGGGACATTAGCCAAAAACATTCAGTACTTC.